Listed below are T cell receptor beta chains from one sample, sequenced in a study of shared clonotypes between healthy human individuals. Profiling relied on immunoSEQ multiplex PCR, and the TCRdb table lists in-frame clones only, not all of them. The data show about 470,000 clones, about four fifths seen once. Sequenced material: PBMCs. These receptors came from a woman aged 40 to 50 in good health. Some clones in this sample may be carry-over from other donors' samples. Each CDR3 is given with its conserved first and last residue. Fields, in order: V gene, D gene, J gene, clone size, CDR3 protein, CDR3 DNA. D genes are given only for firm matches. The listing skips clone size in some rows; elsewhere it reads once, few, many or a size class.

TRBV27,NA,TRBJ2-3,once,CASSLAGNAQYF,TGTGCCAGCAGTCTGGCCGGGAACGCGCAGTATTTT
TRBV6-1,TRBD1,TRBJ1-5,NA,CASSGVRTGRGQPQHF,TGTGCCAGCAGTGGCGTCCGGACAGGGCGGGGTCAGCCCCAGCATTTT
TRBV7-8,TRBD1,TRBJ2-2,NA,CASSLTGVDTGELFF,TGTGCCAGCAGCTTGACAGGGGTGGACACCGGGGAGCTGTTTTTT
TRBV7-2,TRBD1,TRBJ2-6,NA,CASWTGSGANVLTF,TGTGCCAGTTGGACAGGGTCTGGGGCCAACGTCCTGACTTTC
TRBV6-5,NA,TRBJ1-1,NA,CASRRTGKAEAFF,TGTGCCAGCAGGCGCACAGGGAAGGCTGAAGCTTTCTTT
TRBV29-1,NA,TRBJ2-5,once,CSVHRGETQYF,TGCAGCGTCCACAGAGGGGAGACCCAGTACTTC
TRBV6-1,NA,TRBJ1-4,NA,CASTNLRGWGEKLFF,TGTGCCAGCACCAACCTCCGGGGCTGGGGTGAAAAACTGTTTTTT
TRBV29-1,TRBD2,TRBJ2-5,NA,CSVEGGRAVETQYF,TGCAGCGTTGAGGGCGGGAGGGCCGTAGAGACCCAGTACTTC
TRBV7-8,TRBD2,TRBJ2-7,NA,CATRTRTYEQYF,TGTGCCACGAGGACTAGAACCTACGAGCAGTACTTC
TRBV4-1,NA,TRBJ2-7,NA,CASSQGFSSYEQYF,TGCGCCAGCAGCCAAGGGTTTTCTTCCTACGAGCAGTACTTC
TRBV6-4,TRBD2,TRBJ2-3,many,CASSEAAGGADTQYF,TGTGCCAGCAGTGAGGCAGCGGGAGGGGCAGATACGCAGTATTTT
TRBV4-2,NA,TRBJ2-3,NA,CASSRIGDTQYF,TGTGCCAGCAGTCGAATAGGGGATACGCAGTATTTT
TRBV11-3,NA,TRBJ2-5,NA,CASSLEARETQYF,TGTGCCAGCAGCTTAGAAGCCCGAGAGACCCAGTACTTC
TRBV6-1,TRBD2,TRBJ2-1,NA,CASGLAGDNEQFF,TGTGCCAGCGGGCTAGCGGGAGATAATGAGCAGTTCTTC
TRBV6-5,TRBD2,TRBJ2-7,NA,CASRPLAGFTEQYF,TGTGCCAGCAGACCACTAGCGGGATTTACCGAGCAGTACTTC
TRBV19,NA,TRBJ1-4,NA,CASSLDSYNEKLFF,TGTGCCAGTAGTCTGGACAGCTATAATGAAAAACTGTTTTTT
TRBV28,NA,TRBJ1-1,NA,CASDALIRMNTEAFF,TGTGCCAGCGACGCGCTAATTCGCATGAACACTGAAGCTTTCTTT
TRBV7-9,NA,TRBJ2-2,NA,CASSSISNTGELFF,TGTGCCAGCAGCTCCATATCGAACACCGGGGAGCTGTTTTTT
TRBV4-1,NA,TRBJ2-1,NA,CASRPRGGYNEQFF,TGCGCCAGCAGGCCTCGTGGGGGCTACAATGAGCAGTTCTTC
TRBV18,TRBD2,TRBJ2-3,NA,CASSPGLAGGPTDTQYF,TGTGCCAGCTCACCGGGACTAGCGGGAGGGCCGACAGATACGCAGTATTTT
TRBV29-1,TRBD2,TRBJ2-3,NA,CSGGTSGILVPTDTQYF,TGCAGCGGCGGGACTAGCGGGATTTTGGTGCCCACAGATACGCAGTATTTT
TRBV10-3,TRBD2,TRBJ2-3,NA,CASSESGASGKGDTQYF,TGTGCCAGCAGTGAGTCTGGGGCTAGCGGGAAAGGAGATACGCAGTATTTT
TRBV5-4,TRBD2,TRBJ2-7,NA,CASSPGLAGGEQYF,TGTGCCAGCAGCCCCGGACTAGCGGGAGGAGAGCAGTACTTC
TRBV28,NA,TRBJ2-4,NA,CASSFPRENIQYF,TGTGCCAGCAGTTTTCCTAGGGAAAACATTCAGTACTTC
TRBV2,TRBD2,TRBJ2-1,NA,CASSAGGTYNEQFF,TGTGCCAGTTCAGCGGGAGGCACCTACAATGAGCAGTTCTTC
TRBV18,NA,TRBJ1-2,NA,CASSADRSGGYTF,TGTGCCAGCTCTGCCGACAGGAGCGGGGGCTACACCTTC
TRBV18,TRBD1,TRBJ2-7,NA,CASSPLPTGSEQYF,TGTGCCAGCTCACCACTACCGACAGGGTCCGAGCAGTACTTC
TRBV5-6,TRBD1,TRBJ2-7,NA,CASSMQGDPYEQYF,TGTGCCAGCAGCATGCAGGGGGATCCCTACGAGCAGTACTTC
TRBV2,NA,TRBJ2-3,NA,CASSVSVDTQYF,TGTGCCAGCAGTGTGTCCGTGGATACGCAGTATTTT
TRBV5-1,NA,TRBJ1-1,NA,CASSSTGVGNTEAFF,TGCGCCAGCAGTTCTACGGGGGTAGGGAACACTGAAGCTTTCTTT
TRBV9,NA,TRBJ1-1,many,CASSAHKNTEAFF,TGTGCCAGCAGCGCCCACAAGAACACTGAAGCTTTCTTT
TRBV21-1,NA,TRBJ2-2,NA,CASNPRLPGELFF,TGTGCCAGCAACCCCCGGTTGCCCGGGGAGCTGTTTTTT
TRBV14,NA,TRBJ2-2,NA,CASRPSRAGELFF,TGTGCCAGTAGACCCTCCCGGGCCGGGGAGCTGTTTTTT
TRBV7-2,NA,TRBJ2-7,NA,CASSPDGSALREQYF,TGTGCCAGCAGCCCAGACGGGTCCGCCCTTCGGGAGCAGTACTTC
TRBV19,NA,TRBJ1-2,NA,CASSMTVKDYGYTF,TGTGCCAGTAGTATGACGGTGAAGGACTATGGCTACACCTTC
TRBV28,NA,TRBJ2-6,NA,CASSLGDKVLTF,TGTGCCAGCAGTTTAGGGGATAAGGTCCTGACTTTC